The 30 T cell receptor beta chains below were found in one sample sequenced in a study of Tregs in tolerant kidney transplant recipients. The assay was immunoSEQ multiplex PCR, and TCRdb's table has in-frame clones only and misses some. The clone table shows some 52,000 clones, with the ten largest holding 0.83%. The starting material was CD4+ T cells from blood, obtained before the transplant. The receptors were sampled from a human donor who received a combined kidney and bone marrow transplant.

Of note for this clone: The CDR3 end falls 3 residues outside the read, so it is completed with the germline J gene. The chain uses TRBV5-4 and TRBJ2-7, with a tentative D call TRBD2 (6 bases). CDR1 and CDR2 (germline): SGHNT, YYREEE (reference sequence). V lost 0 bases, J lost 0 bases, and 13 bases lay in between. The CDR3 consists of 16 residues. The CDR3 is CASSLAGTASSYEQYF. CDR3 DNA, as far as it was read: TGTGCCAGCAGCTTGGCCGGGACTGCTAGCTCCTACGAG. Full variable domain (remainder filled in from reference TRBV5-4 and TRBJ2-7): ETGVTQSPTHLIKTRGQQVTLRCSSQSGHNTVSWYQQALGQGPQFIFQYYREEENGRGNFPPRFSGLQFPNYSSELNVNALELDDSALYLCASSLAGTASSYEQYFGPGTRLTVT.

Notes on this clone: The read gets to within 3 residues of the CDR3 end, and the germline J gene fills in the rest. This rearrangement joins TRBV29-1 to TRBJ2-5; 7 bases are shared with TRBD2. The CDR3 is made up of 13 amino acids. J was trimmed by 2 bases and V by 6 bases; bases with no gene match: 6. Germline V gene sequence: CDR1 SQVTM, CDR2 ANQGSEA. The CDR3 here is CSVRGTIQETQYF. CDR3 DNA, as far as it was read: TGCAGCGTCCGAGGGACTATACAAGAGACC.

Notes on this clone: Read data end 3 residues before the CDR3 end; the end is taken from the germline J gene. The chain carries TRBV2 and TRBJ2-1; no definite D call. With 7 bases removed from V and 0 bases from J, the gap between germline ends came to 13 bases. The CDR3 has 15 amino acids. Germline-derived CDR1 and CDR2 are SNHLY and FYNNEI. The sequenced part of the CDR3 DNA is TGTGCCAGCATAGTTCTCCCTACCTCCTACAATGAG. It yields the protein CASIVLPTSYNE. The entire CDR3 protein reads CASIVLPTSYNEQFF.

Worth noting for this clone: The CDR3 end falls 3 residues outside the read, so it is completed with the germline J gene. V usage is TRBV7-9 and J usage is TRBJ1-3; D gene ambiguous. The CDR3 extends over 13 amino acids. V lost 5 bases and J 4 bases, leaving 9 bases between the germline ends. The germline gives CDR1 SEHNR, CDR2 FQNEAQ (reference sequence). CDR3 region: CASSALRGNTIYF. The part of the CDR3 DNA that was read is TGTGCCAGCAGCGCTCTCCGGGGAAACACC.

Regarding this clone: The read terminates 3 residues before the CDR3 end, so the remaining end is supplied by the germline J gene. This chain joins TRBV7-2 and TRBJ2-3; a possible D gene is TRBD1 (6 bases). The V end was cut by 5 bases, the J end by 6 bases, with 15 bases between. The CDR3 runs to 14 residues. In germline, CDR1 is SGHTA, CDR2 FQGNSA. The sequenced CDR3 bases are TGTGCCAGCAGCCCCTGGACACAGGGTGATACG. Its translation is CASSPWTQGDT. The CDR3, in full, reads CASSPWTQGDTQYF.

Turning to this clone: The read gets to within 3 residues of the CDR3 end, and the germline J gene fills in the rest. The chain has TRBV7-2 and TRBJ1-5, with TRBD1 as a possible D gene (5 bases). CDR1 and CDR2 from the germline V gene are SGHTA and FQGNSA. V lost 0 bases and J lost 2, with 14 bases in between. The length of the CDR3 is 17 residues. CDR3 DNA (partial): TGTGCCAGCAGCTTAGCCCAGGGAAATAAAGGCAATCAGCCC. Translated: CASSLAQGNKGNQP. The whole CDR3 is CASSLAQGNKGNQPQHF.

A word on this clone: The read comes to an end 3 residues before the CDR3 does, leaving the germline J gene to fill in the end. The V and J genes are TRBV7-9 and TRBJ1-5, with 8 bases fitting TRBD1. With 4 bases clipped from V and 3 bases from J, the junction kept 2 bases outside the gene matches. The CDR3 totals 14 residues. Germline V gene sequence: CDR1 SEHNR, CDR2 FQNEAQ (reference sequence). The CDR3: CASSSTGDNQPQHF. The CDR3 DNA, read in part, is TGTGCCAGCAGCTCGACAGGGGACAATCAGCCC. The full variable domain, in which reference TRBV7-9 and TRBJ1-5 provide the parts outside the CDR3, is DTGVSQNPRHKITKRGQNVTFRCDPISEHNRLYWYRQTLGQGPEFLTYFQNEAQLEKSRLLSDRFSAERPKGSFSTLEIQRTEQGDSAMYLCASSSTGDNQPQHFGDGTRLSIL.

Turning to this clone: The read is 3 residues too short to cover the CDR3 end, so that end is filled in from the germline J gene. The chain links TRBV11-3 to TRBJ2-3; 7 bases fit TRBD1. The V gene's germline CDR1 is SGHNT and CDR2 YENEEA. V gave up 1 base and J gave up 0 bases; unmatched junction bases: 1. This CDR3 spans 15 amino acids. CDR3 region: CASSLGQGSTDTQYF. The sequenced part of the CDR3 DNA is TGTGCCAGCAGCTTAGGACAGGGTAGCACAGATACG.

In regard to this clone: The read terminates 3 residues ahead of where the CDR3 ends, so the germline J gene completes it. V is TRBV13 and J is TRBJ1-6, with a tentative D call TRBD1 (6 bases). This CDR3 has 17 amino acids. Deletions cut 1 base from V and 1 base from J, with 11 bases between. Germline V CDR1 and CDR2: PRHDT, FYEKMQ (reference sequence). This CDR3 is CASSLVGGDSYNSPLHF. The CDR3 bases that were read are TGTGCCAGCAGCTTAGTAGGGGGTGATTCCTATAATTCACCC.

Concerning this clone: The CDR3 end falls 3 residues outside the read, so it is completed with the germline J gene. This chain links TRBV7-2 with TRBJ2-1; possibly TRBD1 for D (6 bases). V was trimmed by 8 bases and J by 0 bases, leaving 11 bases between them. The CDR3 is made up of 14 amino acids. From germline, CDR1 is SGHTA and CDR2 FQGNSA. CDR3 region: CASSVRGSYNEQFF. The covered CDR3 bases are TGTGCCAGCTCGGTCAGGGGCTCCTACAATGAG.

CDR3 sequence reads: CASSSPRETGELFF. The sequenced part of the CDR3 DNA is TGTGCCAGCAGTTCCCCCAGGGAAACCGGGGAG. The rearrangement joins TRBV7-6 to TRBJ2-2, with D maybe TRBD1 (5 bases). The read comes to an end 3 residues before the CDR3 does, leaving the germline J gene to fill in the end. The CDR3 has 14 residues. Germline lookup yields CDR1 SGHVS and CDR2 FNYEAQ. V lost 6 bases, J lost 5 bases, and 13 bases lay in between.

In regard to this clone: The read terminates 3 residues ahead of where the CDR3 ends, so the germline J gene completes it. The chain carries TRBV7-7 and TRBJ2-5, with D possibly matching TRBD2 (7 bases). Trimming removed 1 base from V and 5 bases from J, with 11 bases in between. The CDR3 has 14 residues. From germline, CDR1 is SSHAT and CDR2 FNYEAQ (reference sequence). CDR3 region: CASSLGGGGETQYF. The CDR3 bases that were read are TGTGCCAGCAGCTTAGGCGGGGGCGGGGAGACC. Based on the CDR3 plus reference TRBV7-7 and TRBJ2-5, the full variable domain is GAGVSQSPRYKVTKRGQDVTLRCDPISSHATLYWYQQALGQGPEFLTYFNYEAQPDKSGLPSDRFSAERPEGSISTLTIQRTEQRDSAMYRCASSLGGGGETQYFGPGTRLLVL.

Turning to this clone: The read comes to an end 3 residues before the CDR3 does, leaving the germline J gene to fill in the end. The V call is TRBV11-2, the J call TRBJ2-2; D unclear. CDR1 is SGHAT and CDR2 is FQNNGV in the germline V gene. CDR3 length: 15 residues. V lost 7 bases and J lost 1, with 13 bases in between. Partial CDR3 DNA: TGTGCCAGCACCCTGAGGAGACTGAACACCGGGGAG. Encoded protein: CASTLRRLNTGE. The CDR3 in full is CASTLRRLNTGELFF.

As regards this clone: The read ends 3 residues shy of where the CDR3 ends; the end is completed using the germline J gene. The V and J genes are TRBV2 and TRBJ2-7; D not certain. V was cut by 6 bases and J by 6 bases, with 12 bases left in between. This CDR3 comprises 12 residues. Per germline, CDR1 SNHLY and CDR2 FYNNEI. The CDR3 protein is CASRPRAGEQYF. CDR3 bases read: TGTGCCAGCAGGCCCCGCGCCGGCGAG.

For this clone: The read finishes 3 residues shy of the CDR3 end, and the germline J gene is used to complete it. J is TRBJ2-3 and V is TRBV6-1; perhaps TRBD1 as D (6 bases). The CDR3 contains 16 residues. V lost 4 bases and J lost 6, with 20 bases in between. CDR1 and CDR2 from the germline V gene are MNHNS and SASEGT. CDR3 DNA, as far as it was read: TGTGCCAGCAGTGGAGGGGTCGGCAGGGGTTGGGATACG. It specifies CASSGGVGRGWDT. The full CDR3 is CASSGGVGRGWDTQYF.

Remarks on this clone: The read finishes 3 residues shy of the CDR3 end, and the germline J gene is used to complete it. This sequence joins TRBV19 and TRBJ1-2; D possibly corresponds to TRBD1 (5 bases). The CDR3 spans 13 residues. The V and J ends lost 8 bases and 6 bases respectively, with 16 bases between them. Germline V gene lookup returns CDR1 LNHDA and CDR2 SQIVND (reference sequence). The chain's CDR3 is CASRGGWLDGYTF. The sequenced part of the CDR3 DNA is TGTGCCAGTCGCGGGGGGTGGCTAGATGGC.

A word on this clone: The CDR3 end falls 3 residues outside the read, so it is completed with the germline J gene. The rearrangement links TRBV5-1 to TRBJ1-1, with D possibly TRBD1 on 5 matching bases. The V end was cut by 3 bases, the J end by 1 base, with 13 bases between. The CDR3 length is 15 residues. Germline lookup yields CDR1 SGHRS and CDR2 YFSETQ. CDR3 in amino acids: CASSSLDRGNTEAFF. Partial CDR3 DNA: TGCGCCAGCAGCTCCCTTGACAGAGGGAACACTGAA.

Remarks on this clone: The missing CDR3 end, 3 residues past where the read stops, is filled in from the germline J gene. The rearrangement links TRBV7-2 to TRBJ1-1; D is possibly TRBD1 (5 bases). The germline V gene has CDR1 SGHTA and CDR2 FQGNSA. The CDR3 extends over 13 amino acids. The sequenced CDR3 bases are TGTGCCAGCAGCTCAATCAGCAGGGTGGGA. This gives the protein CASSSISRVG. The entire CDR3 protein reads CASSSISRVGAFF.

Concerning this clone itself: The sequenced fragment ends 3 residues before the CDR3 boundary, so the rest is inferred from the germline J gene. The rearrangement joins TRBV2 to TRBJ2-7; D possibly corresponds to TRBD1 (6 bases). V was pared by 7 bases and J by 0 bases, with 16 bases between. Germline V gene sequence: CDR1 SNHLY, CDR2 FYNNEI. The CDR3 has 15 residues. Incomplete CDR3 DNA: TGTGCCAGCACTTTAGAGGACAGAACCTCCTACGAG. Protein product: CASTLEDRTSYE. In full, the CDR3 is CASTLEDRTSYEQYF.

This CDR3 is CASSSGVATDTQYF. The covered CDR3 bases are TGTGCCAGCTCGTCAGGTGTCGCCACAGATACG. The chain is built from TRBV18 and TRBJ2-3; D is unclear. The read terminates 3 residues ahead of where the CDR3 ends, so the germline J gene completes it. The germline V gene has CDR1 KGHSH and CDR2 LQKENI. V shed 6 bases and J shed 2 bases, with 12 bases lying between them. There are 14 residues in the CDR3.

A note on this clone: The read terminates 3 residues ahead of where the CDR3 ends, so the germline J gene completes it. This chain links TRBV5-1 with TRBJ2-3; 8 positions agree with TRBD2. There are 15 residues in the CDR3. The ends lost 4 bases at V and 0 bases at J; junction bases unmatched: 4. Germline values: CDR1 SGHRS, CDR2 YFSETQ. The sequenced CDR3 bases are TGCGCCAGCAGCCCGGGGGGGATTAGCACAGATACG. It translates to CASSPGGISTDT. The whole CDR3 is CASSPGGISTDTQYF. The variable domain in full, with the rest retrieved from reference TRBV5-1 and TRBJ2-3, is KAGVTQTPRYLIKTRGQQVTLSCSPISGHRSVSWYQQTPGQGLQFLFEYFSETQRNKGNFPGRFSGRQFSNSRSEMNVSTLELGDSALYLCASSPGGISTDTQYFGPGTRLTVL.

As regards this clone: Read sequence stops 3 residues before the CDR3 end, and the germline J gene provides the missing end. The chain combines TRBV19 with TRBJ1-5, with 10 nucleotides matching TRBD1. This CDR3 is 15 amino acids long. Germline loops: CDR1 LNHDA, CDR2 SQIVND (reference sequence). V lost 4 bases, J lost 4 bases, and 4 bases stayed unmatched. This CDR3 is CASSTRDRGNQPQHF. CDR3 DNA (partial): TGTGCCAGTAGTACCCGGGACAGGGGAAATCAGCCC. Filled out from reference TRBV19 and TRBJ1-5, the complete variable domain reads DGGITQSPKYLFRKEGQNVTLSCEQNLNHDAMYWYRQDPGQGLRLIYYSQIVNDFQKGDIAEGYSVSREKKESFPLTVTSAQKNPTAFYLCASSTRDRGNQPQHFGDGTRLSIL.

Details on this clone: The CDR3 is cut off 3 residues early in the read; its end comes from the germline J gene. V gene TRBV2 combines with J gene TRBJ2-5; 13 bases match TRBD2. Germline CDR1 SNHLY, CDR2 FYNNEI. CDR3 length: 16 residues. J was trimmed by 1 base and V by 5 bases; bases with no gene match: 4. The sequenced part of the CDR3 DNA is TGTGCCAGCAGTCGACTAGCGGGAGGTCTCCAAGAGACC. Translating gives CASSRLAGGLQET. The entire CDR3 sequence reads CASSRLAGGLQETQYF.

CDR3 bases read: TGTGCCAGCTCACCGGACAGCACCGCTGATCAGCCC. It specifies CASSPDSTADQP. Given in full, the CDR3 is CASSPDSTADQPQHF. This rearrangement joins TRBV18 to TRBJ1-5, with TRBD1 as a possible D gene (6 bases). The read comes to an end 3 residues before the CDR3 does, leaving the germline J gene to fill in the end. Germline assignment: CDR1 KGHSH and CDR2 LQKENI. The CDR3 length is 15 residues. Trimming removed 3 bases from V and 5 bases from J, with 14 bases in between.

On this clone: The read ends 3 residues early relative to the CDR3; the germline J gene fills the gap. This chain uses TRBV19 with TRBJ2-2; 7 bases are shared with TRBD1. V dropped 4 bases and J dropped 5; count of bases not matched to a gene: 10. The CDR3 has 16 amino acids. CDR1 and CDR2 (germline): LNHDA, SQIVND (reference sequence). CDR3: CASSNPRGWGTGELFF. Partial CDR3 DNA: TGTGCCAGTAGTAACCCCAGGGGGTGGGGGACCGGGGAG.

With regard to this clone: The CDR3 goes on 3 residues after the read ends, and that part is filled in from the germline J gene. J is TRBJ1-4 and V is TRBV5-5; D is unresolved. V was pared by 2 bases and J by 4 bases, with 12 bases between. The CDR3 extends over 15 amino acids. Germline-derived CDR1 and CDR2 are SGHKS and YYEKEE (reference sequence). The CDR3 sequence is CASSFRGGGNEKLFF. The covered CDR3 bases are TGTGCCAGCAGCTTTAGAGGCGGCGGTAATGAAAAA. The variable domain in full, completed from reference TRBV5-5 and TRBJ1-4, reads DAGVTQSPTHLIKTRGQQVTLRCSPISGHKSVSWYQQVLGQGPQFIFQYYEKEERGRGNFPDRFSARQFPNYSSELNVNALLLGDSALYLCASSFRGGGNEKLFFGSGTQLSVL.

Remarks on this clone: The read stops 3 residues short of the end of the CDR3; the missing end is completed from the germline J gene. The chain uses TRBV7-8 and TRBJ2-7; a weak D match, TRBD2 (5 bases). CDR1 is SGHVS and CDR2 is FQNEAQ in the germline V gene. Trimming shortened V by 1 base and J by 6 bases, and 10 bases separated the two germline ends. The CDR3 contains 13 residues. The covered CDR3 bases are TGTGCCAGCAGCTTAGATCCCGCGGGCGAG. This gives the protein CASSLDPAGE. The entire CDR3 protein is CASSLDPAGEQYF.

Turning to this clone: The observed sequence ends 3 residues before the CDR3 terminus, with the missing tail filled in from the germline J gene. The rearrangement joins TRBV6-2 or TRBV6-3 to TRBJ2-7; 7 bases are shared with TRBD1. V was clipped by 5 bases and J by 6 bases; unmatched bases: 4. There are 12 residues in the CDR3. Germline V gene lookup returns CDR1 MNHEY and CDR2 SVGEGT. The CDR3 bases that were read are TGTGCCAGCAGTAGAGGGGGCGTCGAG. Translating gives CASSRGGVE. The entire CDR3 reads CASSRGGVEQYF.

Notes on this clone: Read sequence stops 3 residues before the CDR3 end, and the germline J gene provides the missing end. The rearrangement joins TRBV30 to TRBJ2-5; 7 bases agree with TRBD1. Germline CDR1 GTSNPN, CDR2 SVGIG (reference sequence). The CDR3 is made up of 13 amino acids. Trimming removed 4 bases from V and 5 bases from J; junction bases left unmatched: 7. The CDR3 loop reads CAWIRDRAETQYF. The DNA read from the CDR3 is TGTGCCTGGATTAGAGACAGGGCGGAGACC.

Points on this clone: The CDR3 is cut off 3 residues early in the read; its end comes from the germline J gene. The chain uses TRBV18 and TRBJ1-4; 7 nucleotides line up with TRBD1. Germline V gene lookup returns CDR1 KGHSH and CDR2 LQKENI. V trimming: 3 bases; J trimming: 5 bases; junction bases outside the gene matches: 9. CDR3 length: 16 amino acids. CDR3 region: CASSPPTGVINEKLFF. The part of the CDR3 DNA that was read is TGTGCCAGCTCACCTCCCACAGGGGTCATCAATGAAAAA.